The clone carrying this TCR beta chain has a handful of counts. Researchers reported that TCR beta cDNA libraries carried unique molecular identifiers. Using its own MiXCR run on the PCR reads, TCRdb lists one record per CDR3 protein. The top ten hold 25% to 35% of the sample, which has over 150,000 distinct CDR3 sequences, about 37% seen once. The data stem from a study of post-analysis software for immune sequencing data. Germline assignment: CDR1 MNHEY and CDR2 SMNVEV (reference sequence). V was trimmed by 5 bases and J by 9 bases, leaving 14 bases between them. The CDR3 runs 13 residues. The sequence came from a girl aged 5 to 17 with multiple sclerosis. Sequenced here: blood, sampled after autologous hematopoietic stem cell transplantation. The J gene is TRBJ1-5, the V gene TRBV27; D unresolved. Written as DNA, the CDR3 is TGTGCCAGCAGTGCCACGGGGTCCCTGCCCCAGCATTTT. It codes for CASSATGSLPQHF.